Listed below are T cell receptor beta chains from one sample, sequenced in a study of CD8+CD57+ T cells in acquired aplastic anemia. MiXCR, applied by TCRdb to the reads, yields one record per CDR3 protein. The table includes roughly 150,000 distinct CDR3 sequences, roughly 50% detected once. Sequencing was carried out using sorted CD4+, CD8+, or CD8+CD57+ T cells (not recorded which) from PBMCs. Receptors originate from a human donor with aplastic anemia. CDR3s leave out the opening cysteine and the closing phenylalanine or tryptophan. Each record gives: J gene, clone size, V gene, CDR3 protein. For some rows the clone size is stated as once, few or many, or as a class when expanded; others skip it.

>TRBJ1-5|few|TRBV10-3
ATGQAMGGNQPQH
>TRBJ1-6|.|TRBV7-9
ASSSTGGANSPLH
>TRBJ2-2|.|TRBV19
ASSIRDRGRNTGELF
>TRBJ2-1|.|TRBV9
ASSGGLAGQVGEQF
>TRBJ1-3|many|TRBV19
ASSLRTGETGNTIY
>TRBJ2-3|.|TRBV19
ASSLTFSTDTQY
>TRBJ2-5|many|TRBV9
ASSVGDRVQETQY
>TRBJ2-5|.|TRBV15
ATRRLAATQETQY
>TRBJ2-1|.|TRBV7-7
ASSLSGGGEQF
>TRBJ1-2|.|TRBV10-3
AISGTGGSYGYT
>TRBJ2-1|.|TRBV25-1
ASSLVLAGTAF
>TRBJ1-5|.|TRBV19
ASSPRRYNQPQH
>TRBJ1-5|.|TRBV19
ASFNPGQANQPQH
>TRBJ2-3|.|TRBV19
SSGLAGVDTQY
>TRBJ2-1|.|TRBV30
AWTPGTSGFYNEQF
>TRBJ1-6|.|TRBV3-1
ASSQEIVAAGVSSPLH
>TRBJ2-1|.|TRBV9
ASSVGDYYNEQF
>TRBJ2-6|many|TRBV15
ATGGEFLSGANVLT